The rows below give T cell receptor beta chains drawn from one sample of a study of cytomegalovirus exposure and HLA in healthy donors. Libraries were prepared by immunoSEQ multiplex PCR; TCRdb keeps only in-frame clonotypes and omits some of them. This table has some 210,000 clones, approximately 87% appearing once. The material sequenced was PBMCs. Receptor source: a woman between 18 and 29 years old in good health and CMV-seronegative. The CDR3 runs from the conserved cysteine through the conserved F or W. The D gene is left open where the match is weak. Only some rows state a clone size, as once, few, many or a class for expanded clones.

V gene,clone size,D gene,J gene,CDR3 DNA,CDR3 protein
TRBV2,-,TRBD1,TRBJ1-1,TGTGCCAGCAGCGCACAGGGGGCGCAGGCTGAAGCTTTCTTT,CASSAQGAQAEAFF
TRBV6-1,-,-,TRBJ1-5,TGTGCCAGTTCGAGGGGAGTGATCGTAAATCAGCCCCAGCATTTT,CASSRGVIVNQPQHF
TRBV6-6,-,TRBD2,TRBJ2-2,TGTGCCAGCAGTAAACTAGCGATCAGCACCGGGGAGCTGTTTTTT,CASSKLAISTGELFF
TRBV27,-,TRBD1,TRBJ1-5,TGTGCCAGCAGTTTCAGGCTGGGACAGGGGGCCGGCGGGAGCAATCAGCCCCAGCATTTT,CASSFRLGQGAGGSNQPQHF
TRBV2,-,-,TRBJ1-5,TGTGCCAGCAGTGAGAGGGCAGGGTTGGGACAGCCCCAGCATTTT,CASSERAGLGQPQHF
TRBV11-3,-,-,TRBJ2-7,TGTGCCAGCAGCTTTCAGGGTTACGCGTACGAGCAGTACTTC,CASSFQGYAYEQYF
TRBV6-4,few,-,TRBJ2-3,TGTGCCAGCAGTGAAATCGGGGCAGGGCCCACAGATACGCAGTATTTT,CASSEIGAGPTDTQYF
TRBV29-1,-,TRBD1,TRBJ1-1,TGCAGCGTCACAGGGGAAGCGGACACTGAAGCTTTCTTT,CSVTGEADTEAFF
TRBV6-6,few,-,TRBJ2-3,TGTGCCAGCAGTTTGACAGACACAGATACGCAGTATTTT,CASSLTDTDTQYF
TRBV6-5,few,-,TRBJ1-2,TGTGCCAGCAGCCTCGGGAGCTATGGCTACACCTTC,CASSLGSYGYTF
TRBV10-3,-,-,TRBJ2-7,TGTGCCATCAGTGAGTCGCTAGGCCCCTACGAGCAGTACTTC,CAISESLGPYEQYF
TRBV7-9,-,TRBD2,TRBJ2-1,TGTGCCAGCAGCTCATTAGCGGGAGGGTCCTACAATGAGCAGTTCTTC,CASSSLAGGSYNEQFF
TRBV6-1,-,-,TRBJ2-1,TGTGCCAGCACCGAAAAGGGGGTGTCCTACAATGAGCAGTTCTTC,CASTEKGVSYNEQFF
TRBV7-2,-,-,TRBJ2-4,TGTGCCAGCAGCTCACAGGGTGGAAACATTCAGTACTTC,CASSSQGGNIQYF
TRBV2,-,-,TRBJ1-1,TGTGCCAGCGGGGTTATAAAAGGGAACACTGAAGCTTTCTTT,CASGVIKGNTEAFF
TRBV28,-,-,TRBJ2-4,TGTGCCAGCAGGGTTGGGTTAGCCAAAAACATTCAGTACTTC,CASRVGLAKNIQYF
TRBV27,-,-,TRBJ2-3,TGTGCCAGCTCCTCCGGGGTTGATACGCAGTATTTT,CASSSGVDTQYF
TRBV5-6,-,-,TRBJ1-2,TGTGCCAGCAGCCCACCCCCCAACTATGGCTACACCTTC,CASSPPPNYGYTF
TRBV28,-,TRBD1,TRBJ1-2,TGTGCCAGCAGTACCTCGGGGACAGGGGTCTATGGCTACACCTTC,CASSTSGTGVYGYTF
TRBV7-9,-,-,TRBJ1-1,TGTGCCATCGTAGACAGAAGGAACACTGAAGCTTTCTTT,CAIVDRRNTEAFF
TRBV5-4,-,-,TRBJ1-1,TGTGCCAGCAGCTCCCTTAGCAGGGGCGCTGAAGCTTTCTTT,CASSSLSRGAEAFF
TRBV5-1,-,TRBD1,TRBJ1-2,TGCGCCAGCAGCTTGGAGGGACAGGGGCGCGGCTACACCTTC,CASSLEGQGRGYTF
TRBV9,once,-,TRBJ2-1,TGTGCCAGCAGCTACAGACCAGGCGATGGGCAGTTCTTC,CASSYRPGDGQFF
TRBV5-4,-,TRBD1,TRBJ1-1,TGTGCCAGCAGCTTGGCCGGGGCAGGGGGAGCTGAAGCTTTCTTT,CASSLAGAGGAEAFF
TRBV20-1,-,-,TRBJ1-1,TGCAGCGCGACCGAGAACACTGAAGCTTTCTTT,CSATENTEAFF
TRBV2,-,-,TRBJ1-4,TGTGCCGGGGCGCCAGGTGAAAAACTGTTTTTT,CAGAPGEKLFF
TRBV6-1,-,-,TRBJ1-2,TGTGCCAGCTCCCATCCCAGCGGCTACACCTTC,CASSHPSGYTF
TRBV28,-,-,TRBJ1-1,TGTGCCAGCAGAGAGACAAGCGGGGCTTTCTTT,CASRETSGAFF
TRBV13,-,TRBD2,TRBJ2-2,TGTGCCAGCACCCAGGGGTCCCTAGCGGGGGGATCAGGGGAGCTGTTTTTT,CASTQGSLAGGSGELFF
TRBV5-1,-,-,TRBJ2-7,TGCGCCAGCAGCTTGGCCTGGGGGCGGACCTCCTACGAGCAGTACTTC,CASSLAWGRTSYEQYF
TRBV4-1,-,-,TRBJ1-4,TGCGCCAGCAGCCAAGATGCGGGGTGGATTACCGAGGTAGATGAAAAACTGTTTTTT,CASSQDAGWITEVDEKLFF
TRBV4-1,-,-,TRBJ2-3,TGCGCCAGCAGCCAAGAGGCTATTTCGGTGGGCGGTACGCAGTATTTT,CASSQEAISVGGTQYF
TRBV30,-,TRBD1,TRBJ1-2,TGTGCCTTAGGGGGACAGGGGGCAAAAGGCTACACCTTC,CALGGQGAKGYTF
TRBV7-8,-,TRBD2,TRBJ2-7,TGTGCCAGCAGCTACTGGGGGGGTCTTAGCGGGAGGAACAGGGACTACGAGCAGTACTTC,CASSYWGGLSGRNRDYEQYF
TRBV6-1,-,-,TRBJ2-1,TGTGCCACCACCGGGACGGCCGTACCCAATGAGCAGTTCTTC,CATTGTAVPNEQFF
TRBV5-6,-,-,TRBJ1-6,TGTGCCAGCAGCCACCGTCTCCTGAGCTATAATTCACCCCTCCACTTT,CASSHRLLSYNSPLHF
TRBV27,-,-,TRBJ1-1,TGTGCCAGCAGGCCCCGGGCCTCGAACACTGAAGCTTTCTTT,CASRPRASNTEAFF